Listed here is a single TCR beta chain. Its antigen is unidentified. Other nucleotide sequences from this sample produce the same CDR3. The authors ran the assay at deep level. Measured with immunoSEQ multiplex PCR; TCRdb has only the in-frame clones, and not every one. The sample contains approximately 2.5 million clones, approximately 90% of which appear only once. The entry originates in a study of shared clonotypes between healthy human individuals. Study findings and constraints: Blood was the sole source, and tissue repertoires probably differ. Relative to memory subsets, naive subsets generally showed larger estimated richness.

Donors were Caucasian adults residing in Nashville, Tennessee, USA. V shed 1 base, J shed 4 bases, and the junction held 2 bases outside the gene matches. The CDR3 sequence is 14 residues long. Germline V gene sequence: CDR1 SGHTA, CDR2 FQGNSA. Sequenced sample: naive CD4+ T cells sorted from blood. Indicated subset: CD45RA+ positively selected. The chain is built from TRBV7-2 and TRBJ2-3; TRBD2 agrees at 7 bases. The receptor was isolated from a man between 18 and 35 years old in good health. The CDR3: CASSLGLAADTQYF. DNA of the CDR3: TGTGCCAGCAGCTTAGGGCTAGCGGCAGATACGCAGTATTTT.